A selection of T cell receptor beta chains follows, all from one sample in a study of blood T cell repertoires in COVID-19. Clones were read by immunoSEQ multiplex PCR, and TCRdb kept only the in-frame ones, dropping some. The repertoire holds 200,000 to 250,000 clones, with about 86% as singletons. The material sequenced was PBMCs or T cells enriched from blood (not recorded which). Every receptor here comes from a woman between 40 and 55 years old with acute COVID-19. The CDR3 runs from the conserved cysteine through the conserved F or W. Fields, in order: J gene, D gene, CDR3 length, V gene, clone size, CDR3 protein, CDR3 DNA. A D gene is named only where the DNA matches it firmly. Clone size, where shown, is once, few, many, or a class for clones that have expanded.

j_call: TRBJ2-3
d_call: TRBD2
cdr3_length: 18
v_call: TRBV7-2
clone_size: -
cdr3_aa: CASSLQSGLAGVSDTQYF
cdr3_nt: TGTGCCAGCAGCTTACAGTCGGGACTAGCGGGAGTATCAGATACGCAGTATTTT

j_call: TRBJ1-1
d_call: TRBD1
cdr3_length: 13
v_call: TRBV7-9
clone_size: few
cdr3_aa: CASHGRDRVAAFF
cdr3_nt: TGTGCCAGCCACGGTCGAGACAGGGTGGCAGCTTTCTTT

j_call: TRBJ1-4
d_call: -
cdr3_length: 15
v_call: TRBV9
clone_size: -
cdr3_aa: CASSDGTRRGEKLFF
cdr3_nt: TGTGCCAGCAGCGACGGTACTAGGCGGGGTGAAAAACTGTTTTTT

j_call: TRBJ2-5
d_call: -
cdr3_length: 17
v_call: TRBV11-3
clone_size: -
cdr3_aa: CASSLGGFLDGEETQYF
cdr3_nt: TGTGCCAGCAGCTTGGGGGGATTTCTGGACGGAGAAGAGACCCAGTACTTC

j_call: TRBJ2-3
d_call: -
cdr3_length: 17
v_call: TRBV19
clone_size: -
cdr3_aa: CASMGPTSRQGTDTQYF
cdr3_nt: TGTGCCAGTATGGGGCCCACTTCTAGACAGGGCACAGATACGCAGTATTTT

j_call: TRBJ1-4
d_call: TRBD1
cdr3_length: 15
v_call: TRBV19
clone_size: -
cdr3_aa: CASSVRQGPNEKLFF
cdr3_nt: TGTGCCAGTAGTGTCAGACAGGGACCTAATGAAAAACTGTTTTTT

j_call: TRBJ2-1
d_call: TRBD2
cdr3_length: 16
v_call: TRBV19
clone_size: -
cdr3_aa: CASSPSTSGGYNEQFF
cdr3_nt: TGTGCCAGTAGTCCGTCGACTAGCGGGGGTTACAATGAGCAGTTCTTC

j_call: TRBJ1-1
d_call: -
cdr3_length: 16
v_call: TRBV7-9
clone_size: -
cdr3_aa: CASSLANSAPPTEAFF
cdr3_nt: TGTGCCAGCAGCTTAGCGAACAGTGCCCCCCCCACTGAAGCTTTCTTT

j_call: TRBJ1-2
d_call: TRBD1
cdr3_length: 14
v_call: TRBV3-1/TRBV3-2
clone_size: few
cdr3_aa: CASSPTGGSYGYTF
cdr3_nt: TGTGCCAGCAGCCCTACAGGGGGCAGCTATGGCTACACCTTC

j_call: TRBJ2-3
d_call: -
cdr3_length: 12
v_call: TRBV27
clone_size: -
cdr3_aa: CASSPTRTTQYF
cdr3_nt: TGTGCCAGCAGTCCCACTAGAACGACGCAGTATTTT

j_call: TRBJ1-3
d_call: -
cdr3_length: 15
v_call: TRBV3-1/TRBV3-2
clone_size: -
cdr3_aa: CASSQGLETGNTIYF
cdr3_nt: TGTGCCAGCAGCCAAGGATTAGAGACTGGAAACACCATATATTTT

j_call: TRBJ2-3
d_call: TRBD2
cdr3_length: 16
v_call: TRBV9
clone_size: -
cdr3_aa: CASSVTAGEGTDTQYF
cdr3_nt: TGTGCCAGCAGCGTGACAGCGGGGGAGGGCACAGATACGCAGTATTTT

j_call: TRBJ2-1
d_call: -
cdr3_length: 15
v_call: TRBV9
clone_size: -
cdr3_aa: CASSVEAETYNEQFF
cdr3_nt: TGTGCCAGCAGCGTAGAAGCGGAAACCTACAATGAGCAGTTCTTC

j_call: TRBJ1-6
d_call: TRBD1
cdr3_length: 14
v_call: TRBV30
clone_size: once
cdr3_aa: CAWSGTGLSSPLHF
cdr3_nt: TGTGCCTGGAGCGGGACAGGTCTGAGTTCACCCCTCCACTTT

j_call: TRBJ1-1
d_call: -
cdr3_length: 13
v_call: TRBV7-9
clone_size: -
cdr3_aa: CASSLAGLPEAFF
cdr3_nt: TGTGCCAGCAGCTTAGCGGGACTTCCTGAAGCTTTCTTT

j_call: TRBJ2-7
d_call: -
cdr3_length: 12
v_call: TRBV5-1
clone_size: -
cdr3_aa: CASSWTGYEQYF
cdr3_nt: TGCGCCAGCAGCTGGACGGGGTACGAGCAGTACTTC

j_call: TRBJ2-7
d_call: -
cdr3_length: 15
v_call: TRBV2
clone_size: few
cdr3_aa: CASSASTALSYEQYF
cdr3_nt: TGTGCCAGCAGCGCCTCGACAGCCCTCTCCTACGAGCAGTACTTC

j_call: TRBJ2-6
d_call: -
cdr3_length: 19
v_call: TRBV23-1
clone_size: -
cdr3_aa: CASTLPRISPLSGANVLTF
cdr3_nt: TGCGCCAGCACCCTACCGAGAATTTCGCCGCTTTCTGGGGCCAACGTCCTGACTTTC

j_call: TRBJ1-6
d_call: TRBD1
cdr3_length: 17
v_call: TRBV5-1
clone_size: -
cdr3_aa: CASSWGGTDPYNSPLHF
cdr3_nt: TGCGCCAGCAGCTGGGGTGGGACAGACCCCTATAATTCACCCCTCCACTTT

j_call: TRBJ2-2
d_call: TRBD2
cdr3_length: 16
v_call: TRBV9
clone_size: -
cdr3_aa: CASSLRSGANTGELFF
cdr3_nt: TGTGCCAGCAGCTTACGGAGCGGGGCGAACACCGGGGAGCTGTTTTTT

j_call: TRBJ2-2
d_call: -
cdr3_length: 15
v_call: TRBV7-2
clone_size: -
cdr3_aa: CASSPRTENTGELFF
cdr3_nt: TGTGCCAGCAGCCCACGGACAGAGAACACCGGGGAGCTGTTTTTT

j_call: TRBJ1-3
d_call: -
cdr3_length: 16
v_call: TRBV7-4
clone_size: few
cdr3_aa: CASSLRRLGAGNTIYF
cdr3_nt: TGTGCCAGCAGCTTGAGGCGCTTGGGTGCTGGAAACACCATATATTTT

j_call: TRBJ2-1
d_call: TRBD2
cdr3_length: 14
v_call: TRBV7-9
clone_size: -
cdr3_aa: CASSLLAGHNEQFF
cdr3_nt: TGTGCCAGCAGCTTACTAGCGGGGCACAATGAGCAGTTCTTC

j_call: TRBJ1-2
d_call: TRBD1
cdr3_length: 14
v_call: TRBV28
clone_size: -
cdr3_aa: CASSPGQSKYGYTF
cdr3_nt: TGTGCCAGCAGTCCGGGACAGTCGAAGTATGGCTACACCTTC

j_call: TRBJ2-7
d_call: TRBD2
cdr3_length: 16
v_call: TRBV4-2
clone_size: -
cdr3_aa: CASSQAGGRSSYEQYF
cdr3_nt: TGTGCCAGCAGCCAAGCGGGGGGGAGGAGCTCCTACGAGCAGTACTTC

j_call: TRBJ1-2
d_call: -
cdr3_length: 14
v_call: TRBV5-5
clone_size: -
cdr3_aa: CASSLSEAIYGYTF
cdr3_nt: TGTGCCAGCAGCTTGTCCGAGGCCATCTACGGCTACACCTTC